The 14 T cell receptor beta chains listed next were all sequenced from one sample in a study of molecular identifiers for immune sequencing clone quantification. TCRdb processed the PCR reads anew with MiXCR; each CDR3 protein has one entry. The sample has around 65,000 distinct CDR3 sequences, over 15% seen once. Sequencing input: naive CD8+ T cells from blood, with Jurkat cell RNA spiked in. This sample's subset: FACS-sorted CD8+CD4-CCR7+CD45RA+ naive T cells. The receptors come from a human donor in good health. Some libraries in this study had Jurkat cell RNA spiked in.

The chain combines TRBV19 with TRBJ2-7; D remains unclear. Per the germline V gene, CDR1 is LNHDA and CDR2 is SQIVND (reference sequence). Trimming left V 3 bases short and J 7 bases short, with 10 bases between. The CDR3 is 12 residues long. The CDR3 DNA follows: TGTGCCAGTAGTATTGGGCTCTCAGAGCAGTACTTC. Translation gives CASSIGLSEQYF.

The table lists this clonotype with many counts. This chain links TRBV4-1 with TRBJ2-7; no reliable D call. This CDR3 has 15 amino acids. CDR1 and CDR2 from the germline V gene are MGHRA and YSYEKL. V lost 5 bases and J 2 bases, leaving 16 bases between the germline ends. This chain's CDR3 is CASSALETVAYEQYF. The CDR3 bases are TGCGCCAGCAGCGCCTTAGAGACGGTGGCCTACGAGCAGTACTTC.

In its sample, this clonotype was seen many times. The chain carries TRBV3-1 and TRBJ2-1; 11 bases match TRBD2. The CDR3 runs 18 residues. Germline lookup yields CDR1 LGHDT and CDR2 YNNKEL (reference sequence). Trimming removed 4 bases from V and 7 bases from J; junction bases left unmatched: 15. The CDR3, as DNA: TGTGCCAGCAGCCCCGAGCGACTAGCGGGATTTGGTGGGAATGAGCAGTTCTTC. Protein product: CASSPERLAGFGGNEQFF.

This clonotype was picked up a small number of times. V is TRBV11-2 and J is TRBJ1-3; maybe TRBD1 (6 bases). CDR3 length equals 21 residues. The V and J ends lost 2 bases and 0 bases respectively, with 26 bases between them. The germline gives CDR1 SGHAT, CDR2 FQNNGV. The DNA of the CDR3 is TGTGCCAGCAGCTTAATAGCAGGGTCAGGGGCCACTCCCTTCTCTGGAAACACCATATATTTT. As protein: CASSLIAGSGATPFSGNTIYF.

This clonotype was counted many times. The chain has TRBV29-1 and TRBJ2-7; TRBD1 aligns across 10 bases. V was clipped by 2 bases and J by 4 bases; unmatched bases: 11. The length of the CDR3 is 16 residues. The germline V gene has CDR1 SQVTM and CDR2 ANQGSEA. CDR3 amino acids: CSVELTGDRGKYEQYF. CDR3 in DNA: TGCAGCGTTGAACTAACGGGGGACAGGGGAAAGTACGAGCAGTACTTC.

This clonotype occurred a few times. CDR3 in DNA: TGTGCCAGCATTTTCCCCAGGGAAGCGCCGAACACTGAAGCTTTCTTT. Protein sequence: CASIFPREAPNTEAFF. V is TRBV9 and J is TRBJ1-1, with D perhaps matching TRBD1 (5 bases). CDR3 size: 16 residues. Germline V CDR1 and CDR2: SGDLS, YYNGEE. V gave up 6 bases and J gave up 1 base, with 19 bases separating them.

The V and J genes are TRBV6-5 and TRBJ1-2, with 7 positions matching TRBD1. CDR1 and CDR2 (germline): MNHEY, SVGAGI. The CDR3 runs to 13 residues. Trimming took 6 bases from V and 2 from J; bases not matched to a gene: 3. CDR3 sequence (DNA): TGTGCCAGCAGCCTGGGACAGAACTATGGCTACACCTTC. It codes for CASSLGQNYGYTF.

This clonotype was detected ten times or more. The CDR3: CASSYNLNTEAFF. In DNA, the CDR3 is TGTGCCAGCAGTTACAACTTGAACACTGAAGCTTTCTTT. The V gene is TRBV28, the J gene TRBJ1-1; no reliable D call. In germline, CDR1 is MDHEN, CDR2 SYDVKM. This CDR3 has 13 amino acids. Trimming took 4 bases from V and 0 from J, leaving 6 bases between them.

Turning to this clonotype: A junction end diverges from the germline sequence, so it may reflect a read error. The genes are TRBV19 and TRBJ2-3, with unresolved D. The CDR3 covers 14 residues. Germline values: CDR1 LNHDA, CDR2 SQIVND (reference sequence). CDR3 sequence (DNA): TGTGCCAGTAGTATCCTTGCGAGCACAGATACGCGGTATTTT. Translated, it gives CASSILASTDTRYF.

This clonotype came up a few times. This likely comes from a read error, as the CDR3 has no conserved phenylalanine or tryptophan at its end. The genes are TRBV5-3 and TRBJ2-4; D uncertain. TRBV5-3 counts as an open reading frame of uncertain function. The CDR3 loop spans 14 amino acids. Trimming pared 8 bases from V and 0 bases from J, leaving 12 bases between. The DNA of the CDR3 is TGTGCCAGCAGGCTATTAATAGCCAAAAACATTCAGTACCTC. Translated: CASRLLIAKNIQYL.

This clonotype was seen a single time. With a much larger clone just one base away, this may be a read error. J is TRBJ2-7 and V is TRBV6-2 or TRBV6-3, with TRBD1 matching 7 bases. CDR3 length equals 15 residues. With 5 bases clipped from V and 0 bases from J, the junction kept 7 bases outside the gene matches. The germline V gene encodes CDR1 MNHEY and CDR2 SVGEGT. The CDR3: CASSLSWDSSYEQYF. In DNA, the CDR3 is TGTGCCAGCAGTCTGTCATGGGACAGCTCCTACGAGCAGTACTTC.

This clonotype was detected once. The chain joins TRBV28 to TRBJ1-1; D not resolved. V gave up 5 bases and J gave up 4 bases, with 11 bases separating them. The germline V gene has CDR1 MDHEN and CDR2 SYDVKM. CDR3 size: 13 residues. CDR3 region: CASSGRSATEAFF. The CDR3 DNA follows: TGTGCCAGCAGTGGGAGGTCGGCCACTGAAGCTTTCTTT.

The chain carries TRBV19 and TRBJ2-1; TRBD2 is a possible D gene (5 bases). The V and J ends lost 5 bases and 1 base respectively, with 12 bases between them. Germline V gene data show CDR1 as LNHDA and CDR2 as SQIVND (reference sequence). CDR3 length: 15 amino acids. CDR3 in DNA: TGTGCCAGTAGTGAAGAGCGGATATCCTACAATGAGCAGTTCTTC. It specifies CASSEERISYNEQFF.

This clonotype was counted at least ten times. CDR3 sequence: CSAIGNPSGLYNEQFF. The CDR3 region has the DNA TGCAGTGCTATCGGTAACCCTAGCGGGCTCTACAATGAGCAGTTCTTC. The rearrangement uses TRBV20-1 and TRBJ2-1; 8 bases are shared with TRBD2. This CDR3 is 16 amino acids long. Unmatched junction bases numbered 11, after V lost 4 bases and J lost 3 bases. The V gene's germline CDR1 is DFQATT and CDR2 SNEGSKA (reference sequence).